Sequencing of this TCR beta chain was carried out in a study of T-cell memory formation after mild COVID-19. Study-level results: Among clones contracting day 15 to 85, CD4/CD8 was balanced, whereas later expanders leaned CD4+. Second-wave clones peaking on day 37 lacked confirmed SARS-CoV-2 specificity.

V was cut by 10 bases and J by 0 bases, with 13 bases left in between. This CDR3 has 14 amino acids. Germline V gene sequence: CDR1 ENHRY, CDR2 SYGVKD. For this clonotype: The antigen is undetermined.

TCRdb passed the 5' RACE reads through MiXCR, listing each CDR3 protein once. Counted here are some 320,000 distinct CDR3 sequences, 15% to 20% occurring once; the ten biggest clones make up about 20%. Sequencing was performed on PBMCs or a T cell subset sorted from them (not recorded which). This sequence joins TRBV10-3 and TRBJ1-5; no clear D. The origin of this receptor is a man between 18 and 29 years old who had mild COVID-19 (a few samples of this study predate the infection). Cell type and time point are not known. CDR3 nucleotide sequence: TGTGCCACCAGGTTGGATTATAGCAATCAGCCCCAGCATTTT. Residues: CATRLDYSNQPQHF.